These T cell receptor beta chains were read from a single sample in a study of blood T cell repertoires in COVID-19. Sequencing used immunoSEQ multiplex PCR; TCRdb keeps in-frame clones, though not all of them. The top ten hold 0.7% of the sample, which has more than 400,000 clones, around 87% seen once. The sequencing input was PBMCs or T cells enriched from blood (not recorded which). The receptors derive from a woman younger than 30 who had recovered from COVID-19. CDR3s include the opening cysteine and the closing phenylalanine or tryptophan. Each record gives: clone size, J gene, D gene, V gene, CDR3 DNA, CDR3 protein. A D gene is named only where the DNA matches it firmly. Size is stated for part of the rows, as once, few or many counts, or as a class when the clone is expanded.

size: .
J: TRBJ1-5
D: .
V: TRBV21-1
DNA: TGTGCCAGCAGCAAAGTACCGGGACACATGTTTAATCAGCCCCAGCATTTT
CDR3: CASSKVPGHMFNQPQHF

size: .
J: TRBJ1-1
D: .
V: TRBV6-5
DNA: TGTGCCAGCCCGCCTACGACGGGGGGTTACACTGAAGCTTTCTTT
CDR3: CASPPTTGGYTEAFF

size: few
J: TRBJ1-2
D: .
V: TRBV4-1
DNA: TGCGCCAGCAGCCAAGATTGGCAGGGTAACTATGGCTACACCTTC
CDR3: CASSQDWQGNYGYTF

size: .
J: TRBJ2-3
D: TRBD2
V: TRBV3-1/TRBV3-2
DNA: TGTGCCAGCAGCCGGAGACTAGCGGCGACTAGCACAGATACGCAGTATTTT
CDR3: CASSRRLAATSTDTQYF

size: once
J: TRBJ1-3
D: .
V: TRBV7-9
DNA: TGTGCCAGCAGCCCCGGACTCCTCTCTGGAAACACCATATATTTT
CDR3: CASSPGLLSGNTIYF

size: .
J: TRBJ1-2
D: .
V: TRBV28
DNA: TGTGCCAGCAGGTCGCGGGGTGCGGCCTATGGCTACACCTTC
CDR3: CASRSRGAAYGYTF

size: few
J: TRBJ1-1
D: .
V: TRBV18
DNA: TGTGCCAGCTCCCCTGGACAGATGAACACTGAAGCTTTCTTT
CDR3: CASSPGQMNTEAFF

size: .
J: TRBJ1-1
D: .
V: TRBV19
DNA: TGTGCCAGTAGTATCGGAACAGCAGAAGCTTTCTTT
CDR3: CASSIGTAEAFF

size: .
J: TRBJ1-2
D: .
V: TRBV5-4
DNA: TGTGCCAGCAGCTTAGTGTGGCAGGACTATGGCTACACCTTC
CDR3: CASSLVWQDYGYTF

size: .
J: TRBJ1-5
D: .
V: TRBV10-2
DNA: TGCGCCAGCAGTGAGCGGGATTCCACTTATAGCAATCAGCCCCAGCATTTT
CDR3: CASSERDSTYSNQPQHF

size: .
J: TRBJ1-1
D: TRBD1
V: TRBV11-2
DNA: TGTGCCAGCAGCTTAACAGGGGGCCAGGATCACACTGAAGCTTTCTTT
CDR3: CASSLTGGQDHTEAFF

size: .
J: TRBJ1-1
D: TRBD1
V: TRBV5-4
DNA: TGTGCCAGCACAATTCCGGGACAGCGGAACACTGAAGCTTTCTTT
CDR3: CASTIPGQRNTEAFF

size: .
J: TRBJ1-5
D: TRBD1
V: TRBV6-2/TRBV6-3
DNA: TGTGCCAGCAGCCCTTTTCCGGGACAGGGGAATAGAAATCAGCCCCAGCATTTT
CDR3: CASSPFPGQGNRNQPQHF

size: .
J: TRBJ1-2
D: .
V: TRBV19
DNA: TGTGCCAGTAGTCCAGGAAACTATGGCTACACCTTC
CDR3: CASSPGNYGYTF

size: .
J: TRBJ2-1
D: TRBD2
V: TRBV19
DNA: TGTGCCAGTAGTACCTCCGGGACTAGCGGGGGGGACAATGAGCAGTTCTTC
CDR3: CASSTSGTSGGDNEQFF

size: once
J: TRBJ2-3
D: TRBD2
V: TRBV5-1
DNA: TGCGCCAGCAGCCATCTAGCGGGGGGGAGCACAGATACGCAGTATTTT
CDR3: CASSHLAGGSTDTQYF

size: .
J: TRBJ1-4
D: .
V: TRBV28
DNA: TGTGCCAGCAGTTCGGGGGGGTCCGGAACTAATGAAAAACTGTTTTTT
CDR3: CASSSGGSGTNEKLFF

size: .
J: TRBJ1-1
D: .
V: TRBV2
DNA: TGTGCCAGCACTATGGACAGCCAAGCTTTCTTT
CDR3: CASTMDSQAFF

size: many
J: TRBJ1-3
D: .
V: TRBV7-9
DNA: TGTGCCAGCAGCTTAACCCTACTGGGAAACACCATATATTTT
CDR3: CASSLTLLGNTIYF

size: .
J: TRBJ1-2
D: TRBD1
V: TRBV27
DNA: TGTGCCAGCAGCCCTACGACAGGGGGGAACTATGGCTACACCTTC
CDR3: CASSPTTGGNYGYTF

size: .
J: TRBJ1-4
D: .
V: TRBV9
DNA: TGTGCCAGCAGCGTAGGACAGGTCTATGAAAAACTGTTTTTT
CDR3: CASSVGQVYEKLFF

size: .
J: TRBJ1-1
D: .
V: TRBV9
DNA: TGTGCCAGCAGCCCCGGGACAATCACTGAAGCTTTCTTT
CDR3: CASSPGTITEAFF

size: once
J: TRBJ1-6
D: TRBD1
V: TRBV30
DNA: TGTGCCTGGACAGGGGGTAGTAATTCACCCCTCCACTTT
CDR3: CAWTGGSNSPLHF

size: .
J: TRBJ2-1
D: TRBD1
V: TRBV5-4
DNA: TGTGCCAGCAGCTCCGGGACAGGGAGGAACAATGAGCAGTTCTTC
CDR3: CASSSGTGRNNEQFF